This is a list of T cell receptor beta chains from one sample in a study of T cells in Graves' hyperthyroidism and ophthalmopathy. MiXCR was run by TCRdb on the multiplex PCR reads, yielding one entry per CDR3 protein. Among hundreds of thousands of distinct CDR3 sequences, about half were seen once, and the ten largest hold about 8.2%. Specimen: peripheral blood or thyroid tissue (not recorded which). The receptors shown here come from a woman aged 18-29 years with Graves' hyperthyroidism. The CDR3 runs from the conserved cysteine through the conserved F or W. Fields, in order: D gene, V gene, clone size, J gene, CDR3 DNA, CDR3 protein. The D gene is left open where the match is weak. Clone size is shown for a subset of rows, as once, few, many or a class of expanded clone.

D gene: TRBD1; V gene: TRBV29-1; clone size: -; J gene: TRBJ1-2; CDR3 DNA: TGCAGCGTTGCCCGGGGACAGGGGGATTTCGGCTACACCTTC; CDR3 protein: CSVARGQGDFGYTF
D gene: TRBD1; V gene: TRBV29-1; clone size: -; J gene: TRBJ1-2; CDR3 DNA: TGCAGCGTAGGGACAGGGGGGGACTACACCTTC; CDR3 protein: CSVGTGGDYTF
D gene: -; V gene: TRBV19; clone size: -; J gene: TRBJ1-5; CDR3 DNA: TGTGCCAGTAGTATAAGGCCGGGTCGGGGATACAATCAGCCCCAGCATTTT; CDR3 protein: CASSIRPGRGYNQPQHF
D gene: -; V gene: TRBV5-5; clone size: few; J gene: TRBJ1-5; CDR3 DNA: TGTGCCAGCAGCTTGACACAGGGCAATCAGCCCCAGCATTTT; CDR3 protein: CASSLTQGNQPQHF
D gene: TRBD1; V gene: TRBV2; clone size: -; J gene: TRBJ1-1; CDR3 DNA: TGTGCCAGCAGTTTCCGGACAGGTTTGAACACTGAAGCTTTCTTT; CDR3 protein: CASSFRTGLNTEAFF
D gene: -; V gene: TRBV2; clone size: -; J gene: TRBJ1-5; CDR3 DNA: TGTGCCAGCTTGATGGAGCGGGATAGCAATCAGCCCCAGCATTTT; CDR3 protein: CASLMERDSNQPQHF
D gene: TRBD1; V gene: TRBV24-1; clone size: -; J gene: TRBJ2-7; CDR3 DNA: TGTGCCAGCAGTTTTTGGGACAGCTCCTACGAGCAGTACTTC; CDR3 protein: CASSFWDSSYEQYF
D gene: TRBD2; V gene: TRBV2; clone size: -; J gene: TRBJ2-5; CDR3 DNA: TGTGCCAGCAGTGACACTAGCGGGACACAAGAGACCCAGTACTTC; CDR3 protein: CASSDTSGTQETQYF
D gene: TRBD1; V gene: TRBV10-3; clone size: once; J gene: TRBJ1-6; CDR3 DNA: TGTGCCCTGGACAGGGAGGGAGATTCACCCCTCCACTTT; CDR3 protein: CALDREGDSPLHF
D gene: -; V gene: TRBV2; clone size: -; J gene: TRBJ1-5; CDR3 DNA: TGTGCCAGCATCCCCTCGCCCACCGATCAGCCCCAGCATTTT; CDR3 protein: CASIPSPTDQPQHF
D gene: -; V gene: TRBV9; clone size: many; J gene: TRBJ1-2; CDR3 DNA: TGTGCCAGCAGCGTGGGTGACGGCAGTAACTATGGCTACACCTTC; CDR3 protein: CASSVGDGSNYGYTF
D gene: -; V gene: TRBV10-3; clone size: -; J gene: TRBJ2-1; CDR3 DNA: TGTGCCATCAGACACAGGGACTACAATGAGCAGTTCTTC; CDR3 protein: CAIRHRDYNEQFF
D gene: -; V gene: TRBV6-4; clone size: -; J gene: TRBJ1-6; CDR3 DNA: TGTGCCAGTGGACCGGGTCTGAATTCACCCCTCCACTTT; CDR3 protein: CASGPGLNSPLHF
D gene: -; V gene: TRBV7-2; clone size: -; J gene: TRBJ1-6; CDR3 DNA: TGTGCCAGCAGCTTAGGGGCCCCCCCCCACTTT; CDR3 protein: CASSLGAPPHF
D gene: -; V gene: TRBV29-1; clone size: once; J gene: TRBJ1-5; CDR3 DNA: TGCAGTCGCGACAGGCAAAGGCAGCCCCAGCATTTT; CDR3 protein: CSRDRQRQPQHF